The clone carrying this T cell receptor (beta chain) was seen a handful of times. Its antigen remains unknown. This sample was taken from a study of identical twins. Study-wide findings and caveats: Excess low generation probability was seen in twin-shared out-of-frame alpha sequences.

Via MiXCR, TCRdb re-called the 5' RACE reads, giving one row per CDR3 protein. The repertoire has around 230,000 distinct CDR3 sequences, roughly a tenth of them found once; the top ten carry approximately 5.1%. Per the germline V gene, CDR1 is SGHTA and CDR2 is FQGTGA. The CDR3 covers 16 residues. Trimming took 6 bases from V and 0 from J; bases not matched to a gene: 4. Input material: memory (CD45RO+) T cells sorted from blood. The receptor was isolated from a young woman in good health. The rearrangement joins TRBV7-3 to TRBJ2-2, with 10 bases matching TRBD2. CDR3 in amino acids: CASSPSGGSNTGELFF. The CDR3 DNA reads as TGTGCCAGCAGTCCTAGCGGGGGCTCGAACACCGGGGAGCTGTTTTTT. Combining the CDR3 with reference TRBV7-3 and TRBJ2-2 gives the whole variable domain GAGVSQTPSNKVTEKGKYVELRCDPISGHTALYWYRQSLGQGPEFLIYFQGTGAADDSGLPNDRFFAVRPEGSVSTLKIQRTERGDSAVYLCASSPSGGSNTGELFFGEGSRLTVL.